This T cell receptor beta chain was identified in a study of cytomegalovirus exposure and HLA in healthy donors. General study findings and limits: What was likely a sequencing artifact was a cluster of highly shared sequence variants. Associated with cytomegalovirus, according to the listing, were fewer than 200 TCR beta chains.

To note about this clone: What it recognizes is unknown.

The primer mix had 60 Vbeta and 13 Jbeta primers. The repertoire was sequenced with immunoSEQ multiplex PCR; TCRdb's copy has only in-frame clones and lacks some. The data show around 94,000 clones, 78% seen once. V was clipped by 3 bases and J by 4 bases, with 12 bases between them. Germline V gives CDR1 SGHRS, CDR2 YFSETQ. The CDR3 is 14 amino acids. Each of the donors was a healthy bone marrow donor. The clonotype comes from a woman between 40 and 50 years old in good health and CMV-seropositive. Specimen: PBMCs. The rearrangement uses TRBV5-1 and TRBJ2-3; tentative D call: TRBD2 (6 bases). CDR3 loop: CASSWREVPDTQYF. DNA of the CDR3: TGCGCCAGCAGCTGGAGGGAGGTCCCAGATACGCAGTATTTT. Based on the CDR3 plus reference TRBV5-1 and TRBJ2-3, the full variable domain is KAGVTQTPRYLIKTRGQQVTLSCSPISGHRSVSWYQQTPGQGLQFLFEYFSETQRNKGNFPGRFSGRQFSNSRSEMNVSTLELGDSALYLCASSWREVPDTQYFGPGTRLTVL.